Below, 21 T cell receptor beta chains from the same sample are listed, as sequenced in a study of T cell repertoires in cytomegalovirus infection. Using its own MiXCR run on the reads, TCRdb lists one record per CDR3 protein. The table includes 680,000 or so distinct CDR3 sequences, roughly 35% detected once. Sequences were obtained from PBMCs. All receptors come from a human donor in good health (CMV status not recorded). Some clones in this sample may be carry-over from other donors' samples.

This clonotype has more than one count but fewer than ten. The chain joins TRBV19 to TRBJ1-1; D not certain. The CDR3 runs to 13 residues. Germline CDR1 and CDR2: LNHDA and SQIVND (reference sequence). Trimming shortened V by 0 bases and J by 4 bases, and 6 bases separated the two germline ends. The CDR3 region is CASSIDPSTEAFF. The CDR3 DNA follows: TGTGCCAGTAGTATAGATCCGAGCACTGAAGCTTTCTTT.

This chain joins TRBV7-2 and TRBJ1-2, with D unclear. This CDR3 region has 10 residues. The germline CDR1 and CDR2 sequences are SGHTA and FQGNSA. Trimming removed 5 bases at V and 6 bases at J, with 4 bases between. CDR3 region: CASSGNGYTF. In nucleotides, the CDR3 is TGTGCCAGCAGCGGTAATGGCTACACCTTC.

V is TRBV5-1 and J is TRBJ2-5; TRBD1 agrees at 9 bases. Trimming cost V 7 bases and J 4 bases; bases outside gene matches: 11. The CDR3 consists of 15 residues. In germline, CDR1 is SGHRS, CDR2 YFSETQ. The CDR3 loop is CASRKGQGWGETQYF. As DNA, the CDR3 is TGCGCCAGCCGAAAAGGACAGGGGTGGGGAGAGACCCAGTACTTC. Full variable domain (rest looked up from reference TRBV5-1 and TRBJ2-5): KAGVTQTPRYLIKTRGQQVTLSCSPISGHRSVSWYQQTPGQGLQFLFEYFSETQRNKGNFPGRFSGRQFSNSRSEMNVSTLELGDSALYLCASRKGQGWGETQYFGPGTRLLVL.

Concerning this clonotype itself: Sequence at one end of the junction differs from germline and may be a read error. V is TRBV28 and J is TRBJ2-7; TRBD1 matches 7 bases. Germline CDR1 MDHEN, CDR2 SYDVKM. The CDR3 consists of 12 residues. In nucleotides, the CDR3 is TGCACTACCGGGACAGCTCTCTACGAGCAGTACTTC. This gives the protein CTTGTALYEQYF.

In its sample, this clonotype was seen a few times. The chain links TRBV6-6 to TRBJ1-5; D gene unclear. The CDR3 has 19 amino acids. Germline loops: CDR1 MNHNY, CDR2 SVGAGI (reference sequence). Trimming left V 0 bases short and J 0 bases short, with 18 bases between. The CDR3 protein is CASSYSLGPNMDSNQPQHF. The CDR3 DNA reads as TGTGCCAGCAGTTACTCGTTAGGGCCTAACATGGATAGCAATCAGCCCCAGCATTTT.

Comment on this clonotype: An end of the junction does not agree with germline; a read error may underlie this. This rearrangement joins TRBV4-3 to TRBJ1-1, with D uncertain. The CDR3 is 13 amino acids. Germline V CDR1 and CDR2: LGHNA, YSLEER. The CDR3 sequence: CASRQGSFAEAFF. The CDR3 DNA reads TGCGCCAGCCGCCAAGGAAGTTTCGCTGAAGCTTTCTTT.

This sequence joins TRBV23-1 and TRBJ1-6, with D tentatively TRBD1 (5 bases). TRBV23-1 is placed among ORFs of uncertain function. The CDR3 extends over 16 amino acids. Trimming took off 0 bases at V and 6 bases at J, with 12 bases between the two ends. For the CDR3, the DNA is TGCGCCAGCAGTCAATCTTCCGGGACGGCTAATTCACCCCTCCACTTT. This translates into CASSQSSGTANSPLHF.

V is TRBV7-8 and J is TRBJ1-6; a weak D match, TRBD1 (6 bases). The V and J ends lost 5 bases and 5 bases respectively, with 10 bases between them. The CDR3 covers 14 residues. Per germline, CDR1 SGHVS and CDR2 FQNEAQ. CDR3 amino acids: CASSVGQNNSPLHF. The CDR3 DNA sequence: TGTGCCAGCAGCGTAGGACAGAATAATTCACCCCTCCACTTT.

A word on this clonotype: The junction differs from germline at one of its ends, possibly a read error. V is TRBV12-3 or TRBV12-4 and J is TRBJ2-3, with D possibly TRBD2 on 5 matching bases. The CDR3 runs to 11 residues. For the CDR3, the DNA is TGTGCCAGCAGTCTGGGAGATACGCATTATTTT. It codes for CASSLGDTHYF.

The gene calls are TRBV7-9 and TRBJ1-1; TRBD1 aligns across 7 bases. CDR1 and CDR2 from the germline V gene are SEHNR and FQNEAQ (reference sequence). This CDR3 region has 13 residues. Unmatched junction bases numbered 8, after V lost 7 bases and J lost 6 bases. The CDR3 reads CASTLQGRAEAFF. The DNA of the CDR3 is TGTGCCAGCACCCTACAGGGGAGGGCTGAAGCTTTCTTT.

The CDR3 is CASSIIRVNQPQHF. CDR3 coding DNA: TGTGCCAGTAGCATAATCAGGGTGAATCAGCCCCAGCATTTT. The gene calls are TRBV19 and TRBJ1-5, with D possibly matching TRBD1 (5 bases). Germline assignment: CDR1 LNHDA and CDR2 SQIVND (reference sequence). The length of the CDR3 is 14 residues. The V and J ends lost 6 bases and 4 bases respectively, with 13 bases between them.

There are a few counts of this clonotype. V gene TRBV28 combines with J gene TRBJ1-6; D possibly corresponds to TRBD1 (5 bases). The germline V gene has CDR1 MDHEN and CDR2 SYDVKM. Trimming stripped 7 bases from V and 0 bases from J, with 19 bases between. The length of the CDR3 is 18 residues. CDR3 DNA sequence: TGTGCCAGCACCGTTAAATTGGGACTTAGCTCCTATAATTCACCCCTCCACTTT. This gives the protein CASTVKLGLSSYNSPLHF.

The chain has TRBV7-9 and TRBJ2-1; weak D call: TRBD2 (5 bases). Germline V gene lookup returns CDR1 SEHNR and CDR2 FQNEAQ (reference sequence). The V and J ends lost 1 base and 5 bases respectively, with 12 bases between them. The CDR3 covers 15 residues. DNA of the CDR3: TGTGCCAGCAGCTTAGAAGGAGGTTGGGACAATGAGCAGTTCTTC. Protein: CASSLEGGWDNEQFF.

DNA for the CDR3: TGCGCCAGCAAAGGAGTGACGAGCACAGATACGCAGTATTTT. This codes for CASKGVTSTDTQYF. V usage is TRBV5-1 and J usage is TRBJ2-3; no clear D gene. Trimming removed 6 bases at V and 0 bases at J, with 11 bases between. This CDR3 is built from 14 residues. Germline loops: CDR1 SGHRS, CDR2 YFSETQ. Full variable domain (remainder filled in from reference TRBV5-1 and TRBJ2-3): KAGVTQTPRYLIKTRGQQVTLSCSPISGHRSVSWYQQTPGQGLQFLFEYFSETQRNKGNFPGRFSGRQFSNSRSEMNVSTLELGDSALYLCASKGVTSTDTQYFGPGTRLTVL.

The chain links TRBV6-5 to TRBJ1-3; D gene uncertain. The CDR3 sequence is 15 residues long. Germline CDR1 is MNHEY and CDR2 is SVGAGI. Trimming removed 4 bases from V and 4 bases from J, with 14 bases in between. The CDR3 here is CASSFSPTTGNTIYF. In DNA form, the CDR3 reads TGTGCCAGCAGTTTTTCCCCCACGACGGGAAACACCATATATTTT.

This chain links TRBV12-3 or TRBV12-4 with TRBJ2-3; D is undetermined. Trimming cost V 2 bases and J 6 bases, with 6 bases left between them. The CDR3 sequence is 12 residues long. The CDR3 nucleotides are TGTGCCAGCAGTTTAAATTGGGATACGCAGTATTTT. Encoded protein: CASSLNWDTQYF.

The chain employs TRBV20-1 and TRBJ2-7, with a weak D call TRBD1 (8 bases). In germline, CDR1 is DFQATT, CDR2 SNEGSKA (reference sequence). V was shortened by 6 bases and J by 6 bases, with 18 bases between the two germline ends. The length of the CDR3 is 13 residues. The CDR3 nucleotides are TGCAGTGCCACAAACAGGGGGGGAGGCGAGCAGTACTTC. Amino acid sequence: CSATNRGGGEQYF.

A single count supports this clonotype. The rearrangement uses TRBV5-6 and TRBJ1-5; tentatively, D is TRBD1 (5 bases). V was shortened by 3 bases and J by 1 base, with 14 bases between the two germline ends. Germline CDR1 reads SGHDT; CDR2 reads YYEEEE. The CDR3 loop spans 16 amino acids. CDR3 in DNA: TGTGCCAGCAGCTGGGGCGGGGCGCGGAGCAATCAGCCCCAGCATTTT. The encoded protein is CASSWGGARSNQPQHF.

This clonotype was detected many times. The chain carries TRBV12-3 or TRBV12-4 and TRBJ1-2; D is uncertain. The CDR3 has 15 amino acids. Between the trimmed V and J ends, which lost 3 bases and 8 bases, there was a span of 19 bases. CDR3 residues: CASSLGSLRGGGYTF. Written as DNA, the CDR3 is TGTGCCAGCAGTTTGGGGTCACTACGTGGAGGAGGCTACACCTTC.

This chain joins TRBV19 and TRBJ1-1, with TRBD1 matching over 10 bases. V dropped 3 bases and J dropped 4; count of bases not matched to a gene: 8. Germline V CDR1 and CDR2: LNHDA, SQIVND (reference sequence). This CDR3 region has 16 residues. The CDR3 loop reads CASSMVTGGVFTEAFF. The CDR3 nucleotides read TGTGCCAGTAGTATGGTGACAGGGGGCGTATTCACTGAAGCTTTCTTT.

This clonotype came up many times. The CDR3 DNA reads as TGTGCCAGCAGCTTAAGCGGAGACTACAATGAGCAGTTCTTC. Its protein product is CASSLSGDYNEQFF. J is TRBJ2-1 and V is TRBV11-2; D may be TRBD2 (5 bases). Trimming shortened V by 2 bases and J by 3 bases, and 8 bases separated the two germline ends. The germline V gene encodes CDR1 SGHAT and CDR2 FQNNGV. The CDR3 contains 14 residues.